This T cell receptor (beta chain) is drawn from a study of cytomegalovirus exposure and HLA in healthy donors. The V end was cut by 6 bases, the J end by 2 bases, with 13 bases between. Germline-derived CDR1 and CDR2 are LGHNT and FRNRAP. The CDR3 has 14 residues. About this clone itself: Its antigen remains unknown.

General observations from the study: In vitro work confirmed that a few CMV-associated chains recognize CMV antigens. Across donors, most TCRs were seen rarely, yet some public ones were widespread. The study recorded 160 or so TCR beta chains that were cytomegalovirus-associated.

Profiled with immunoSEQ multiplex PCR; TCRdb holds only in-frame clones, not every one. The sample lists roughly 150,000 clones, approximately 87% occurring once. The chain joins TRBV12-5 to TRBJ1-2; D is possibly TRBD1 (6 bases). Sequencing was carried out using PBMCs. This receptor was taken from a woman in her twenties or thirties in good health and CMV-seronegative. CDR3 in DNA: TGTGCTAGTGGAGGGGGACAATCGAACTATGGCTACACCTTC. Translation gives CASGGGQSNYGYTF.